This TCR beta chain was captured by sequencing in a study of blood T cell repertoires in COVID-19. Study context: Samples representing acute and convalescent COVID-19 were sourced from the United States, Italy and Spain. T cells, B-cell-depleted T cells, or PBMCs provided the cDNA or gDNA that served as material.

The ends were cut back, 2 bases at V and 2 bases at J, with 13 bases in the middle. Germline CDR1 reads SGDLS; CDR2 reads YYNGEE. The CDR3 is 15 residues long. The authors' processing: Nucleated cell counts were estimated from reference gene primer amplification. Using immunoSEQ multiplex PCR, the repertoire was profiled, and TCRdb retains in-frame clones only, with some absent. That table supplies the V and J calls and clone size; D and trimming were determined from the DNA. The sample holds 84,000 or so clones; 83% are singletons and the top ten take over 30%. The sequencing sample was made of peripheral blood. This sequence originates from an elderly man with active or convalescent COVID-19. The chain couples TRBV9 to TRBJ1-2, with a tentative D call TRBD1 (6 bases). Written as DNA, the CDR3 is TGTGCCAGCAGCGTGCTGACAGGACCCAACTATGGCTACACCTTC. It yields the protein CASSVLTGPNYGYTF.